Listed below are T cell receptor beta chains from one sample, sequenced in a study of molecular identifiers for immune sequencing clone quantification. Via MiXCR, TCRdb re-called the PCR reads, giving one row per CDR3 protein. This sample yields some 680,000 distinct CDR3 sequences, of which about 25% are seen a single time; 0.75% to 0.8% belongs to the top ten. The material sequenced was naive CD8+ T cells from blood, with Jurkat cell RNA spiked in. The receptor source for this set is a human donor in good health. Some libraries in this study had Jurkat cell RNA spiked in. The CDR3 runs from the conserved cysteine through the conserved F or W. D genes are given only for firm matches. A clone size is listed for some rows: how often the clone was seen (once, few, many), or a class if it is expanded.

many TRBJ2-7 . TRBV7-2 CASSSRRPYEQYF TGTGCCAGCAGCTCCCGGAGACCCTACGAGCAGTACTTC
few TRBJ2-7 . TRBV3-2 CASSQGTYRDLSSYEQYF TGTGCCAGCAGCCAAGGTACCTACCGGGACTTAAGCTCCTACGAGCAGTACTTC
. TRBJ2-7 TRBD2 TRBV18 CASSPGTSGGSEQYF TGTGCCAGCTCACCCGGGACTAGCGGGGGTAGCGAGCAGTACTTC
many TRBJ2-3 TRBD2 TRBV20-1 CSARSGISTDTQYF TGCAGTGCTAGAAGCGGGATAAGCACAGATACGCAGTATTTT
. TRBJ2-5 TRBD1 TRBV5-1 CASSLRPGQGARETQYF TGCGCCAGCAGCTTACGTCCGGGACAGGGGGCGCGAGAGACCCAGTACTTC
few TRBJ2-7 TRBD1 TRBV19 CASSIGLGQGHEQYF TGTGCCAGTAGTATAGGGTTGGGACAGGGGCACGAGCAGTACTTC
many TRBJ1-1 TRBD1 TRBV5-6 CASSLDVRGGTEAFF TGTGCCAGCAGCTTGGATGTCAGGGGGGGCACTGAAGCTTTCTTT
many TRBJ1-1 . TRBV27 CASSLLSDTRRENEAFF TGTGCCAGCAGTTTACTCTCGGACACCAGAAGAGAGAATGAAGCTTTCTTT
. TRBJ2-7 TRBD1 TRBV7-6 CASSWGQGEVYEQYF TGTGCCAGCAGCTGGGGACAGGGGGAAGTCTACGAGCAGTACTTC
many TRBJ2-5 . TRBV6-2/TRBV6-3 CASSYEGLVQETQYF TGTGCCAGCAGTTACGAAGGGTTGGTCCAAGAGACCCAGTACTTC
few TRBJ2-7 TRBD1 TRBV19 CASSSYGTGVDEQYF TGTGCCAGTAGTTCCTACGGGACAGGCGTCGACGAGCAGTACTTC
. TRBJ1-1 . TRBV20-1 CSARDSKEARNTEAFF TGCAGTGCTAGAGATTCAAAGGAGGCGAGAAACACTGAAGCTTTCTTT
. TRBJ2-2 . TRBV7-6 CASSFTGTNTGELFF TGTGCCAGCAGCTTCACCGGGACAAACACCGGGGAGCTGTTTTTT
many TRBJ2-3 TRBD2 TRBV7-9 CASSSVAGGTDTQYF TGTGCCAGCAGCTCCGTAGCGGGGGGCACAGATACGCAGTATTTT
few TRBJ2-7 . TRBV9 CASSPKGDKTVEQYF TGTGCCAGCAGCCCCAAGGGGGATAAGACTGTGGAGCAGTACTTC
many TRBJ1-5 . TRBV28 CASSLQWGGDQPQHF TGTGCCAGCAGTTTACAGTGGGGGGGGGATCAGCCCCAGCATTTT
many TRBJ2-3 TRBD2 TRBV14 CASSQEQAGITDTQYF TGTGCCAGCAGCCAAGAGCAAGCGGGGATCACAGATACGCAGTATTTT
. TRBJ1-3 . TRBV5-4 CASSTGPGNTIYF TGTGCCAGCAGCACAGGGCCTGGAAACACCATATATTTT
many TRBJ2-7 . TRBV4-2 CASSQEGPLYEQYF TGTGCCAGCAGCCAAGAAGGTCCCCTCTACGAGCAGTACTTC
few TRBJ2-1 . TRBV28 CASRPGHRLEQFF TGTGCCAGCAGACCGGGACATCGTTTGGAGCAGTTCTTC
many TRBJ2-7 . TRBV29-1 CSVGAVAEQYF TGCAGCGTTGGGGCGGTAGCGGAGCAGTACTTC
many TRBJ2-5 TRBD2 TRBV7-9 CASKTGLAGYQETQYF TGTGCCAGCAAAACGGGACTAGCGGGATATCAAGAGACCCAGTACTTC